A single sample is the source of the 29 T cell receptor beta chains below, sequenced in a study of memory CD4+ T cells and cytomegalovirus serostatus. Single viable CD3+CD4+CD8-CD45RO+ cells were sorted as the memory CD4+ T cells. Some clones are missing from TCRdb's copy, which holds only in-frame ones; the method was immunoSEQ multiplex PCR. The data show 45,000 to 55,000 clones, with around four fifths seen just once and roughly 0.61% held by the top ten. The sample consisted of memory CD4+ T cells from blood. The source is an adult in good health and CMV-seronegative.

The V and J genes are TRBV7-6 and TRBJ2-1; the D gene is possibly TRBD1 (5 bases). Germline CDR1 is SGHVS and CDR2 is FNYEAQ. CDR3 length: 16 amino acids. V was cut by 5 bases and J by 5 bases, with 19 bases left in between. The DNA for the CDR3 is TGTGCCAGCAGCGAAATCCTCAGGGCATCCAACAATGAGCAGTTCTTC. This translates into CASSEILRASNNEQFF.

The chain links TRBV11-3 to TRBJ2-3, with TRBD1 matching 10 bases. This CDR3 region has 14 residues. After removal of 5 bases from V and 4 bases from J, the junction contained 3 bases not matched to a gene. Per the germline V gene, CDR1 is SGHNT and CDR2 is YENEEA. The CDR3 bases are TGTGCCAGCAGCCTTGGACAGGGGGCAGATACGCAGTATTTT. This encodes CASSLGQGADTQYF.

This rearrangement joins TRBV18 to TRBJ2-7; TRBD2 matches at 8 bases. The germline V gene encodes CDR1 KGHSH and CDR2 LQKENI. The trim removed 2 bases at V and 2 bases at J, leaving 8 bases unmatched. The CDR3 covers 16 residues. CDR3 DNA: TGTGCCAGCTCACCAACGTTACTAGCGGCAACCTACGAGCAGTACTTC. Its translation: CASSPTLLAATYEQYF.

In its sample, this clone was seen a few times. CDR3: CASSSLTEAFF. CDR3 coding DNA: TGTGCCAGCAGTTCCTTAACTGAAGCTTTCTTT. The gene calls are TRBV28 and TRBJ1-1; D is ambiguous. This CDR3 has 11 amino acids. With 4 bases removed from V and 5 bases from J, the gap between germline ends came to 5 bases. Germline V gene lookup returns CDR1 MDHEN and CDR2 SYDVKM. The full variable domain, its missing parts supplied by reference TRBV28 and TRBJ1-1, is DVKVTQSSRYLVKRTGEKVFLECVQDMDHENMFWYRQDPGLGLRLIYFSYDVKMKEKGDIPEGYSVSREKKERFSLILESASTNQTSMYLCASSSLTEAFFGQGTRLTVV.

The chain has TRBV6-7 and TRBJ2-7, with D perhaps being TRBD1 or TRBD2 (5 bases each). TRBV6-7 has ORF status, its function being uncertain. This CDR3 is 14 amino acids long. V was cut by 6 bases and J by 2 bases, with 14 bases left in between. The CDR3 DNA sequence: TGTGCCAGCAGCCCCAATCGGGACCCCTACGAGCAGTACTTC. It translates to CASSPNRDPYEQYF.

This chain joins TRBV10-1 and TRBJ2-2; D call uncertain. Germline CDR1 and CDR2: WNHNN and SYGVQD (reference sequence). V was trimmed by 6 bases and J by 2 bases, leaving 16 bases between them. This CDR3 spans 16 amino acids. CDR3 sequence reads: CASSPLGRSNTGELFF. For the CDR3, the DNA is TGCGCCAGCAGCCCCCTTGGTCGCTCTAACACCGGGGAGCTGTTTTTT.

The chain has TRBV11-2 and TRBJ2-2, with 8 bases identical to TRBD2. The V gene's germline CDR1 is SGHAT and CDR2 FQNNGV. This CDR3 is 16 amino acids long. V was clipped by 6 bases and J by 4 bases; unmatched bases: 10. CDR3 sequence (DNA): TGTGCCAGCAGACAAGCGGCTAGCGGGCGCACCGGGGAGCTGTTTTTT. This encodes CASRQAASGRTGELFF.

This chain connects TRBV28 to TRBJ2-7, with 10 bases lining up with TRBD2. The CDR3 length is 16 residues. Germline assignment: CDR1 MDHEN and CDR2 SYDVKM. Trimming cost V 2 bases and J 4 bases; bases outside gene matches: 8. The CDR3 reads CASSLAAASGRYEQYF. CDR3 bases: TGTGCCAGCAGTTTAGCGGCGGCTAGCGGGAGATACGAGCAGTACTTC.

This clone has just a few counts. This chain links TRBV5-1 with TRBJ1-1, with 7 bases aligning to TRBD1. Unmatched junction bases numbered 1, after V lost 2 bases and J lost 6 bases. Germline loops: CDR1 SGHRS, CDR2 YFSETQ. The CDR3 consists of 12 residues. The CDR3 nucleotides are TGCGCCAGCAGCTTACAGGGGCCTGAAGCTTTCTTT. Its translation: CASSLQGPEAFF. Full variable domain (remainder filled in from reference TRBV5-1 and TRBJ1-1): KAGVTQTPRYLIKTRGQQVTLSCSPISGHRSVSWYQQTPGQGLQFLFEYFSETQRNKGNFPGRFSGRQFSNSRSEMNVSTLELGDSALYLCASSLQGPEAFFGQGTRLTVV.

The J gene is TRBJ2-6, the V gene TRBV11-1; the D gene is possibly TRBD2 (6 bases). This CDR3 region has 19 residues. V was cut by 6 bases and J by 0 bases, with 21 bases left in between. From germline, CDR1 is SGHAT and CDR2 FQDESV (reference sequence). DNA of the CDR3: TGTGCCAGCAGTAGAGGCTGGGTAGCGGCAACCTCTGGGGCCAACGTCCTGACTTTC. Translated, it gives CASSRGWVAATSGANVLTF.

This chain links TRBV18 with TRBJ1-2; D unresolved. The CDR3 has 14 amino acids. Germline V gene lookup returns CDR1 KGHSH and CDR2 LQKENI. V lost 1 base and J 2 bases, leaving 8 bases between the germline ends. CDR3 DNA sequence: TGTGCCAGCTCACCACGCGGGGAAAACTATGGCTACACCTTC. This sequence encodes CASSPRGENYGYTF. Supplemented by reference TRBV18 and TRBJ1-2, the full variable domain reads NAGVMQNPRHLVRRRGQEARLRCSPMKGHSHVYWYRQLPEEGLKFMVYLQKENIIDESGMPKERFSAEFPKEGPSILRIQQVVRGDSAAYFCASSPRGENYGYTFGSGTRLTVV.

This sequence joins TRBV18 and TRBJ1-1; 9 bases align to TRBD1. The germline V gene encodes CDR1 KGHSH and CDR2 LQKENI. J lost 0 bases, V lost 5 bases, and 4 bases had no gene match. The CDR3 extends over 15 amino acids. In DNA form, the CDR3 reads TGTGCCAGCTCAAATGGACAGGGGTTGAACACTGAAGCTTTCTTT. Translating gives CASSNGQGLNTEAFF.

The V and J genes are TRBV6-1 and TRBJ2-3; D is unclear. With 4 bases removed from V and 9 bases from J, the gap between germline ends came to 17 bases. Germline V lookup: CDR1 MNHNS, CDR2 SASEGT. This CDR3 spans 14 amino acids. CDR3 DNA: TGTGCCAGCAGTGGGCGGCAGCCCATAAGAACGCAGTATTTT. This sequence encodes CASSGRQPIRTQYF.

The V gene is TRBV5-1, the J gene TRBJ2-1; D possibly corresponds to TRBD1 (5 bases). The V gene's germline CDR1 is SGHRS and CDR2 YFSETQ. The CDR3 has 15 amino acids. V dropped 4 bases and J dropped 1 base, with 12 bases sitting between them. The CDR3 here is CASSLQGYSYNEQFF. CDR3 nucleotide sequence: TGCGCCAGCAGCCTGCAGGGATATTCCTACAATGAGCAGTTCTTC.

This clone is a singleton in its sample. The chain couples TRBV28 to TRBJ2-3; TRBD2 aligns across 10 bases. Germline CDR1 is MDHEN and CDR2 is SYDVKM. The J segment lost 2 bases and the V segment lost 4 bases, leaving 12 bases of the junction unmatched. This CDR3 contains 18 residues. The CDR3 DNA reads TGTGCCAGCAGTTCTCTAGGGGTACTAGCGGGATCCACAGATACGCAGTATTTT. Encoded protein: CASSSLGVLAGSTDTQYF.

In its sample, this clone was seen a few times. This rearrangement joins TRBV10-3 to TRBJ2-2, with D possibly matching TRBD2 (5 bases). V gave up 10 bases and J gave up 5 bases, with 20 bases separating them. The CDR3 is made up of 15 amino acids. CDR1 ENHRY and CDR2 SYGVKD come from the germline V gene. For the CDR3, the DNA is TGTGCCACCACCCCAGAGGGTAGAAATACCGGGGAGCTGTTTTTT. Translation: CATTPEGRNTGELFF.

The genes are TRBV5-5 and TRBJ2-6, with TRBD1 as a possible D gene (6 bases). Germline-derived CDR1 and CDR2 are SGHKS and YYEKEE (reference sequence). The V end lost 4 bases, the J end lost 0 bases, and 20 bases lay between the germline ends. The CDR3 covers 19 residues. Here the CDR3 reads CASSQWTVSLLSGANVLTF. CDR3 coding DNA: TGTGCCAGCAGCCAATGGACAGTAAGCTTACTCTCTGGGGCCAACGTCCTGACTTTC.

The CDR3 reads CASSRGNRETYGYTF. The CDR3 region has the DNA TGTGCCAGCAGCCGAGGGAACAGGGAAACCTATGGCTACACCTTC. This chain joins TRBV14 and TRBJ1-2, with D possibly TRBD1 on 6 matching bases. The CDR3 totals 15 residues. Germline CDR1 SGHDN, CDR2 FVKESK. V gave up 4 bases and J gave up 4 bases, with 16 bases separating them.

The chain uses TRBV10-2 and TRBJ2-5, with 13 bases identical to TRBD2. J was trimmed by 4 bases and V by 6 bases; bases with no gene match: 14. Looked up from germline, CDR1 is WSHSY and CDR2 is SAAADI. This CDR3 spans 18 amino acids. The CDR3 is CASSGSGTSGVGSETQYF. The CDR3 region has the DNA TGCGCCAGCAGCGGCTCCGGGACTAGCGGGGTCGGGTCAGAGACCCAGTACTTC.

This clone has just one count. CDR3 amino acids: CASSLTGRARDTQYF. The DNA of the CDR3 is TGTGCCAGCAGTTTAACCGGGAGGGCCAGAGATACGCAGTATTTT. The chain has TRBV28 and TRBJ2-3; 8 bases match TRBD2. The ends lost 2 bases at V and 5 bases at J; junction bases unmatched: 6. CDR3 length: 15 amino acids. The germline gives CDR1 MDHEN, CDR2 SYDVKM. The full variable domain, rest sourced from reference TRBV28 and TRBJ2-3, is DVKVTQSSRYLVKRTGEKVFLECVQDMDHENMFWYRQDPGLGLRLIYFSYDVKMKEKGDIPEGYSVSREKKERFSLILESASTNQTSMYLCASSLTGRARDTQYFGPGTRLTVL.

The CDR3: CAISPMGEASGNTIYF. For the CDR3, the DNA is TGTGCCATCAGTCCAATGGGGGAGGCCTCTGGAAACACCATATATTTT. V and J are TRBV10-3 and TRBJ1-3, with D possibly TRBD1 on 5 matching bases. Germline V CDR1 and CDR2: ENHRY, SYGVKD. Trimming left V 5 bases short and J 0 bases short, with 14 bases between. The CDR3 consists of 16 residues.

The CDR3 region has the DNA TGTGCCAGCAGTTCCCAGGGTCAGAAAATCTCCTACGAGCAGTACTTC. Protein: CASSSQGQKISYEQYF. The J gene is TRBJ2-7, the V gene TRBV6-6; maybe TRBD1 (5 bases). This CDR3 is built from 16 residues. The ends were cut back, 4 bases at V and 0 bases at J, with 16 bases in the middle. CDR1 MNHNY and CDR2 SVGAGI come from the germline V gene (reference sequence).

The chain joins TRBV30 to TRBJ2-3; 12 nucleotides match TRBD2. The CDR3 runs to 20 residues. CDR1 and CDR2 (germline): GTSNPN, SVGIG (reference sequence). The V segment lost 5 bases and the J segment 0 bases; nucleotides outside the gene matches: 18. CDR3 nucleotide sequence: TGTGCCTGGGTTACCGCTACCCTAGCGGGAGGGTTGCCTAGCACAGATACGCAGTATTTT. The encoded protein is CAWVTATLAGGLPSTDTQYF.

The chain links TRBV2 to TRBJ2-3, with D unclear. Germline V gene sequence: CDR1 SNHLY, CDR2 FYNNEI. V lost 6 bases and J 10 bases, leaving 11 bases between the germline ends. This CDR3 is built from 11 residues. For the CDR3, the DNA is TGTGCCAGCAGCCGTTTAGGGCCGCAGTATTTT. This translates into CASSRLGPQYF.

The chain recombines TRBV6-1 with TRBJ1-1, with 7 bases fitting TRBD1. After removal of 3 bases from V and 6 bases from J, the junction contained 13 bases not matched to a gene. The germline V gene encodes CDR1 MNHNS and CDR2 SASEGT. CDR3 length equals 16 residues. CDR3 in DNA: TGTGCCAGCAGTGACTACCCGAAGACAGGGAGACCTGAAGCTTTCTTT. Translation gives CASSDYPKTGRPEAFF.

This rearrangement joins TRBV6-5 to TRBJ2-1; D possibly corresponds to TRBD1 (6 bases). V lost 8 bases and J lost 7, with 9 bases in between. Germline loops: CDR1 MNHEY, CDR2 SVGAGI. The CDR3 extends over 11 amino acids. CDR3 protein: CASLRGNEQFF. In DNA form, the CDR3 reads TGTGCCAGCCTGAGGGGGAATGAGCAGTTCTTC.

J is TRBJ2-7 and V is TRBV29-1; no clear D gene. With 4 bases removed from V and 3 bases from J, the gap between germline ends came to 16 bases. CDR3 length equals 14 residues. Germline-derived CDR1 and CDR2 are SQVTM and ANQGSEA. The CDR3 DNA sequence: TGCAGCGTTGTAGTGTCAGGTTCCCTCTACGAGCAGTACTTC. Amino acid sequence: CSVVVSGSLYEQYF.

The chain joins TRBV5-7 to TRBJ1-1; TRBD1 matches 7 bases. TRBV5-7 is flagged as an ORF with uncertain function. Trimming removed 4 bases from V and 0 bases from J; junction bases left unmatched: 3. This CDR3 is built from 14 residues. For the CDR3, the DNA is TGTGCCAGCAGCACCAGGGGGTTGAACACTGAAGCTTTCTTT. This translates into CASSTRGLNTEAFF.

The chain couples TRBV11-2 to TRBJ1-2; 7 bases are shared with TRBD1. The CDR3 totals 14 residues. Losses at the gene ends were 0 bases for V and 2 bases for J; bases not matched to a gene: 0. Germline values: CDR1 SGHAT, CDR2 FQNNGV. The CDR3 region is CASSLETGNYGYTF. CDR3 coding DNA: TGTGCCAGCAGCTTAGAGACAGGGAACTATGGCTACACCTTC.